A selection of T cell receptor beta chains follows, all from one sample in a study of cytomegalovirus exposure and HLA in healthy donors. Profiling relied on immunoSEQ multiplex PCR, and the TCRdb table lists in-frame clones only, not all of them. The repertoire has some 130,000 clones, 82% of them found once; the top ten carry around 11%. Sequencing was performed on PBMCs. The receptors were sampled from a male donor in good health and CMV-seropositive. Both conserved end residues are part of each CDR3. Fields, in order: J gene, V gene, CDR3 protein.

>TRBJ2-7|TRBV9
CASSVGVQGNYEQYF
>TRBJ2-5|TRBV7-8
CASSLGGRRETQYF
>TRBJ2-1|TRBV19
CASTRAPYNEQFF
>TRBJ2-7|TRBV18
CASSPKPGSVNEQYF
>TRBJ2-3|TRBV6-1
CASSERADTQYF
>TRBJ2-1|TRBV7-8
CASSLGRTRSYNEQFF
>TRBJ2-7|TRBV6-5
CASSPGENYEQYF
>TRBJ2-5|TRBV7-9
CASSAMGGRETQYF
>TRBJ2-6|TRBV7-9
CASSGGHDGANVLTF
>TRBJ1-4|TRBV18
CASSPPEDRENEKLFF
>TRBJ2-7|TRBV27
CASSPIAGGNEQYF
>TRBJ1-2|TRBV2
CASSLVENYGYTF
>TRBJ1-3|TRBV6-1
CASSEAPGTGNTIYF
>TRBJ2-3|TRBV28
CASSPFRTGTYPTDTQYF
>TRBJ2-3|TRBV7-2
CASSLVSPDTQYF